This T cell receptor beta chain was profiled in a study of blood T cell repertoires in COVID-19. Study-level background: The analysed material was cDNA or gDNA that came from T cells, B-cell-depleted T cells, or PBMCs.

It was during active infection that Seattle patients were enrolled and then longitudinally followed. As processed by the authors: Estimated nucleated cell counts came from reference gene primer amplification. Clones were sequenced by immunoSEQ multiplex PCR, and TCRdb holds only the in-frame ones, with some missing. That table supplies the V and J calls and clone size; D and trimming were determined from the DNA. The repertoire holds some 180,000 clones, with roughly 79% as singletons. Looked up from germline, CDR1 is MNHEY and CDR2 is SVGAGI. V lost 8 bases, J lost 10 bases, and 12 bases lay in between. The CDR3 has 12 amino acids.

The sequenced material came from peripheral blood. The chain recombines TRBV6-5 with TRBJ1-6, with D maybe TRBD1 (5 bases). The sequence was collected from a woman in her 40s with COVID-19, enrolled during active disease. The CDR3 here is CASASGLSPLHF. The CDR3 DNA follows: TGTGCCAGCGCTTCAGGGTTGTCACCCCTCCACTTT.